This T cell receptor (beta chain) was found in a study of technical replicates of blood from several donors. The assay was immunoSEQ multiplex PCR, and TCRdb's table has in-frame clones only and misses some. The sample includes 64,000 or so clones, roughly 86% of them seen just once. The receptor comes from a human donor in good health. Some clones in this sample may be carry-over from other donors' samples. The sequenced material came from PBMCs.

The CDR3 loop reads CAISESSTGGKYGYTF. The CDR3 coding sequence is TGTGCCATCAGTGAGTCGTCTACAGGGGGGAAATATGGCTACACCTTC. The rearrangement joins TRBV10-3 to TRBJ1-2, with 8 positions matching TRBD1. Per the germline V gene, CDR1 is ENHRY and CDR2 is SYGVKD. The CDR3 totals 16 residues. V lost 0 bases and J lost 5; bases outside the gene matches: 8.